Presented here are 20 T cell receptor beta chains from one specimen sequenced in a study of beta chain features in type 1 diabetes. The study reverse transcribed the entire isolated RNA, so it sequenced expressed TCRB transcripts. Sequenced by immunoSEQ multiplex PCR; TCRdb stores in-frame clones only, minus some. The data hold fewer than 650,000 clones, with around 15% observed a single time. Input material: naive CD4+ T cells from blood. Receptor source: a young man in good health.

The chain carries TRBV9 and TRBJ2-1; D is ambiguous. The CDR3 is 13 amino acids. V was clipped by 0 bases and J by 6 bases, with 7 bases between them. Per the germline V gene, CDR1 is SGDLS and CDR2 is YYNGEE. The CDR3 region is CASSVDGINEQFF. The CDR3 DNA sequence: TGTGCCAGCAGCGTAGATGGTATCAATGAGCAGTTCTTC.

This clone was seen a handful of times. The chain joins TRBV10-3 to TRBJ1-1, with D unclear. The CDR3 is made up of 14 amino acids. Trimming stripped 8 bases from V and 2 bases from J, with 15 bases between. CDR1 and CDR2 from the germline V gene are ENHRY and SYGVKD. CDR3 nucleotide sequence: TGTGCCATCGGGTCGCGGACTCTTAACACTGAAGCTTTCTTT. Translated: CAIGSRTLNTEAFF.

This clone was seen a few times. The J gene is TRBJ2-3, the V gene TRBV7-2; TRBD1 agrees at 7 bases. Germline V gene lookup returns CDR1 SGHTA and CDR2 FQGNSA. This CDR3 region has 17 residues. J lost 2 bases, V lost 4 bases, and 12 bases had no gene match. CDR3 loop: CASSYPNRGPFTDTQYF. For the CDR3, the DNA is TGTGCCAGCAGCTACCCCAACAGGGGACCCTTCACAGATACGCAGTATTTT.

This clone was counted only a few times. The chain combines TRBV9 with TRBJ2-5; TRBD2 aligns across 12 bases. Germline-derived CDR1 and CDR2 are SGDLS and YYNGEE. The V gene end was trimmed by 4 bases and the J gene end by 1 base; junction bases not matched to a gene: 14. The CDR3 runs to 19 residues. The CDR3 spells CASSIRGLAGGPRQETQYF. As DNA, the CDR3 is TGTGCCAGCAGCATCCGTGGGCTAGCGGGGGGGCCCCGCCAAGAGACCCAGTACTTC.

This clone was counted a few times. The chain recombines TRBV30 with TRBJ2-7; 7 bases map to TRBD1. The junction had 8 bases not matched to a gene; V was cut back by 2 bases and J by 1 base. Looked up from germline, CDR1 is GTSNPN and CDR2 is SVGIG (reference sequence). The CDR3 is made up of 15 amino acids. For the CDR3, the DNA is TGTGCCTGGAGTACCCCCGGGACAGCGTCCTACGAGCAGTACTTC. It specifies CAWSTPGTASYEQYF.

This clone was detected a few times. DNA of the CDR3: TGTGCCAGCAGTACTCGTCCGGGACCGAACACTGAAGCTTTCTTT. Protein: CASSTRPGPNTEAFF. The J gene is TRBJ1-1, the V gene TRBV6-5; D perhaps matches TRBD1 (5 bases). Germline V gene sequence: CDR1 MNHEY, CDR2 SVGAGI. The CDR3 has 15 amino acids. The V end was cut by 5 bases, the J end by 1 base, with 14 bases between.

The gene calls are TRBV7-2 and TRBJ1-5; TRBD1 agrees at 10 bases. Per germline, CDR1 SGHTA and CDR2 FQGNSA. With V trimmed by 4 bases and J by 3 bases, 3 bases remained unmatched. The CDR3 has 15 amino acids. The CDR3 sequence: CASSSGQGDNQPQHF. In nucleotides, the CDR3 is TGTGCCAGCAGCTCCGGACAGGGGGACAATCAGCCCCAGCATTTT.

The CDR3 here is CASRIAVLAVKTQYF. CDR3 DNA sequence: TGTGCCAGCAGGATAGCAGTTCTAGCGGTGAAGACCCAGTACTTC. The chain carries TRBV9 and TRBJ2-5, with 7 nucleotides matching TRBD2. CDR3 length: 15 residues. The germline CDR1 and CDR2 sequences are SGDLS and YYNGEE. After removal of 5 bases from V and 6 bases from J, the junction contained 13 bases not matched to a gene.

V usage is TRBV18 and J usage is TRBJ2-7; 10 bases align to TRBD1. V dropped 7 bases and J dropped 4; count of bases not matched to a gene: 7. In germline, CDR1 is KGHSH, CDR2 LQKENI. The CDR3 runs 14 residues. This CDR3 is CASLPGQGPYEQYF. The DNA for the CDR3 is TGTGCCAGCTTACCGGGACAGGGGCCATACGAGCAGTACTTC.

The rearrangement uses TRBV5-1 and TRBJ2-5; D is unclear. Germline V CDR1 and CDR2: SGHRS, YFSETQ. V shed 5 bases and J shed 3 bases, with 11 bases lying between them. CDR3 length: 13 residues. The CDR3 sequence: CASRPLGEETQYF. The CDR3 region has the DNA TGCGCCAGCAGGCCCCTAGGAGAAGAGACCCAGTACTTC.

This clone came up a few times. V gene TRBV9 combines with J gene TRBJ1-1; 11 bases are a match to TRBD1. CDR1 is SGDLS and CDR2 is YYNGEE in the germline V gene. CDR3 length: 16 amino acids. Losses at the gene ends were 1 base for V and 4 bases for J; bases not matched to a gene: 6. Written as DNA, the CDR3 is TGTGCCAGCAGCGTATGGACAGGGGGCACGGGCACTGAAGCTTTCTTT. It translates to CASSVWTGGTGTEAFF.

There are many counts of this clone. Other DNA sequences of this sample code for an identical CDR3. The chain has TRBV5-4 and TRBJ1-2; D unclear. V lost 0 bases, J lost 1 base, and 4 bases lay in between. Per the germline V gene, CDR1 is SGHNT and CDR2 is YYREEE (reference sequence). CDR3 length: 13 amino acids. The CDR3 is CASSLDSNYGYTF. Written as DNA, the CDR3 is TGTGCCAGCAGCTTGGACAGTAACTATGGCTACACCTTC. Using reference TRBV5-4 and TRBJ1-2 for the parts outside the CDR3, the full variable domain is ETGVTQSPTHLIKTRGQQVTLRCSSQSGHNTVSWYQQALGQGPQFIFQYYREEENGRGNFPPRFSGLQFPNYSSELNVNALELDDSALYLCASSLDSNYGYTFGSGTRLTVV.

The table lists this clone with a few counts. This chain connects TRBV5-4 to TRBJ1-2; no reliable D call. Per germline, CDR1 SGHNT and CDR2 YYREEE (reference sequence). V lost 0 bases, J lost 4 bases, and 13 bases lay in between. CDR3 length equals 15 residues. CDR3 sequence reads: CASSLVRSSSYGYTF. As DNA, the CDR3 is TGTGCCAGCAGCTTGGTTCGTAGCAGTAGCTATGGCTACACCTTC.

This clone appeared a few times. This chain uses TRBV4-1 with TRBJ2-7, with TRBD2 identical over 9 bases. This CDR3 contains 15 residues. Germline V CDR1 and CDR2: MGHRA, YSYEKL. The trim removed 4 bases at V and 1 base at J, leaving 5 bases unmatched. The CDR3 loop is CASSRVTSGSYEQYF. Written as DNA, the CDR3 is TGCGCCAGCAGCCGAGTGACTAGCGGATCCTACGAGCAGTACTTC.

The chain couples TRBV4-1 to TRBJ1-1, with TRBD1 matching 11 bases. Germline V gene lookup returns CDR1 MGHRA and CDR2 YSYEKL. V shed 6 bases, J shed 0 bases, and the junction held 3 bases outside the gene matches. The CDR3 totals 15 residues. CDR3 DNA sequence: TGCGCCAGCAGGGGGACAGGGGGTATGAACACTGAAGCTTTCTTT. It specifies CASRGTGGMNTEAFF.

The chain is built from TRBV4-1 and TRBJ2-5; D is unresolved. CDR3 length: 14 amino acids. Germline assignment: CDR1 MGHRA and CDR2 YSYEKL. V was trimmed by 2 bases and J by 0 bases, leaving 7 bases between them. The CDR3 here is CASSQIRNQETQYF. The CDR3 region has the DNA TGCGCCAGCAGCCAAATCCGTAACCAAGAGACCCAGTACTTC.

This clone has only a few counts. The chain joins TRBV6-1 to TRBJ2-4; D call uncertain. Germline loops: CDR1 MNHNS, CDR2 SASEGT. The length of the CDR3 is 15 residues. The V end was cut by 1 base, the J end by 0 bases, with 7 bases between. Here the CDR3 reads CASSEGSLAKNIQYF. CDR3 sequence (DNA): TGTGCCAGCAGTGAAGGTAGCTTAGCCAAAAACATTCAGTACTTC.

This clone showed up just a few times. CDR3 sequence (DNA): TGCGCCAGCAGCTTGTGGTCCGACTCCTACGAGCAGTACTTC. Protein: CASSLWSDSYEQYF. The chain is built from TRBV5-1 and TRBJ2-7; D remains ambiguous. Germline values: CDR1 SGHRS, CDR2 YFSETQ. V shed 1 base and J shed 0 bases, with 8 bases lying between them. This CDR3 comprises 14 residues.

V usage is TRBV18 and J usage is TRBJ2-6, with D unclear. The CDR3 length is 14 residues. Trimming pared 4 bases from V and 7 bases from J, leaving 11 bases between. In germline, CDR1 is KGHSH, CDR2 LQKENI. The CDR3 sequence: CASSLNWGANVLTF. The CDR3 DNA sequence: TGTGCCAGCTCACTTAACTGGGGAGCCAACGTCCTGACTTTC.

The J gene is TRBJ1-1, the V gene TRBV6-1; 8 bases match TRBD1. CDR3 length: 15 residues. Germline V lookup: CDR1 MNHNS, CDR2 SASEGT. Trimming took 4 bases from V and 4 from J; bases not matched to a gene: 8. The CDR3 reads CASSGQDRVGTEAFF. The CDR3 DNA is TGTGCCAGCAGTGGCCAGGACAGGGTCGGCACTGAAGCTTTCTTT.